This T cell receptor beta chain was identified during a study of blood T cell repertoires in COVID-19. Whole-study context: Nucleic acid was either cDNA or gDNA, and it came from T cells, B-cell-depleted T cells, or PBMCs.

V was shortened by 4 bases and J by 0 bases, with 25 bases between the two germline ends. The CDR3 consists of 20 residues. Per the original methods: Amplification of reference gene primers provided the estimated nucleated cell counts. Sequencing used immunoSEQ multiplex PCR; TCRdb keeps in-frame clones, though not all of them. V and J calls and clone size follow that table, whereas D and trimming were derived from the DNA. This sample has roughly 220,000 clones; around 84% occur once, and the top ten carry more than 1.2%. Material for sequencing was peripheral blood. The sequence was obtained from a woman aged 40 to 49 who had recovered from COVID-19. The rearrangement links TRBV23-1 to TRBJ1-5; D remains ambiguous. TRBV23-1 is known as an ORF, though its function is uncertain. CDR3 nucleotide sequence: TGCGCCAGCAGTCTTTTAGTTTATCTTGACAATCGGATTAGCAATCAGCCCCAGCATTTT. This codes for CASSLLVYLDNRISNQPQHF.